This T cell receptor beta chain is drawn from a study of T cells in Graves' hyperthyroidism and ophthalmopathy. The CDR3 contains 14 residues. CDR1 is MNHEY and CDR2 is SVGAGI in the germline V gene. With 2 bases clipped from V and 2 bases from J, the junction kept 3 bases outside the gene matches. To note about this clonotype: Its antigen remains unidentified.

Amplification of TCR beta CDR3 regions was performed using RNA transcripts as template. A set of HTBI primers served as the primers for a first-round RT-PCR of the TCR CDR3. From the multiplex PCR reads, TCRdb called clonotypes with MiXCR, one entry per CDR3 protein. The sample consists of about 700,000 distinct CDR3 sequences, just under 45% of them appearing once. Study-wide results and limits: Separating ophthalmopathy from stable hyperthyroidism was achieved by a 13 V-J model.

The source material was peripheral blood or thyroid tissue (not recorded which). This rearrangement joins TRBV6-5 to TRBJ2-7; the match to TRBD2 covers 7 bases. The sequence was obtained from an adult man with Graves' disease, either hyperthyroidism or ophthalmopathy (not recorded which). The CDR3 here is CASSYAGVPYEQYF. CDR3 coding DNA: TGTGCCAGCAGTTACGCGGGGGTTCCCTACGAGCAGTACTTC.